This T cell receptor beta chain was documented in a study of T cell responses to AZD1222 COVID-19 vaccine. Study observations and caveats: The study found vaccine-associated CD4 TCRs spanning spike, dominant at 160-218 and 743-854. Only 6 or 7 AZD1222 recipients tested seropositive at baseline. White British ancestry dominated among donors, who included more females, and clonal diversity was possibly underestimated.

Comments on this clone: Its antigen is unidentified.

Germline loops: CDR1 SGDLS, CDR2 YYNGEE. Trimming pared 3 bases from V and 1 base from J, leaving 10 bases between. This CDR3 comprises 14 residues. Sequencing was performed with immunoSEQ multiplex PCR; in TCRdb, only in-frame clones are kept and a portion is missing. Among 150,000 to 200,000 clones listed, 87% were seen once. The genes are TRBV9 and TRBJ1-1, with D possibly matching TRBD1 (6 bases). Sequences were derived from peripheral blood, sampled on day 0 of MenACWY control vaccination. This clonotype was sampled from an adult in good health. The CDR3 bases are TGTGCCAGCAGCGGACAGGACAGGAACACTGAAGCTTTCTTT. This codes for CASSGQDRNTEAFF.